The present T cell receptor (beta chain) was sequenced within a study of blood T cell repertoires in COVID-19. Here immunoSEQ multiplex PCR was the method, and the copy in TCRdb shows in-frame clones only, minus some. The sample has about 200,000 clones, around four fifths seen once. This CDR3 has 16 amino acids. The junction had 7 bases not matched to a gene; V was cut back by 4 bases and J by 1 base. Germline V lookup: CDR1 LGHDT, CDR2 YNNKEL (reference sequence). This receptor was identified in a woman aged 45-65 years with acute or convalescent COVID-19. This chain links TRBV3-1 (or the pseudogene TRBV3-2) with TRBJ2-3; 8 nucleotides agree with TRBD1. The sample comprised peripheral blood. CDR3 sequence: CASSPIGQGGTDTQYF. CDR3 nucleotides: TGTGCCAGCAGCCCCATCGGACAGGGCGGCACAGATACGCAGTATTTT.